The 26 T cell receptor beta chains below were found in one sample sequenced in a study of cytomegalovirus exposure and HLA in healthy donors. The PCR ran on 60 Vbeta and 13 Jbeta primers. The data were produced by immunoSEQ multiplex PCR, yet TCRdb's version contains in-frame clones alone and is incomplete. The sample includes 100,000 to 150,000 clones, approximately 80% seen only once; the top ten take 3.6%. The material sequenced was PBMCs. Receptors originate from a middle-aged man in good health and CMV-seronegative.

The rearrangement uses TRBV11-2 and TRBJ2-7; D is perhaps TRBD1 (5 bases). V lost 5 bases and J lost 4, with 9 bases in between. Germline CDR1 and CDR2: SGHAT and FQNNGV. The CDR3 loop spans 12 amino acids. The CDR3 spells CASSPRGYEQYF. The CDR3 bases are TGTGCCAGCAGCCCAAGGGGTTACGAGCAGTACTTC.

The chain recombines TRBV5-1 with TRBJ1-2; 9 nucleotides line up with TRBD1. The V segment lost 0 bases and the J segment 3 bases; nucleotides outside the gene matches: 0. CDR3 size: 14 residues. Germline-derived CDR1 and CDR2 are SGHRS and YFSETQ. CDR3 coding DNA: TGCGCCAGCAGCTTGGGGACAGGGGACTATGGCTACACCTTC. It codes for CASSLGTGDYGYTF.

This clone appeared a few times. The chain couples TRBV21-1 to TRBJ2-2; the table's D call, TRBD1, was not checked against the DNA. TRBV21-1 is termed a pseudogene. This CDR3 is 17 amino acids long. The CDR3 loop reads CASSILVRDRDTGELFF. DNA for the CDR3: TGTGCCAGCAGCATTTTAGTCCGGGACAGGGACACCGGGGAGCTGTTTTTT.

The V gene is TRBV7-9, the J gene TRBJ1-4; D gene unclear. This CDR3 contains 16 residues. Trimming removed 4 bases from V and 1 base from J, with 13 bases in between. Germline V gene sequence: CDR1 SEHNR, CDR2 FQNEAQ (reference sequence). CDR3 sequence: CASSSFSAGTNEKLFF. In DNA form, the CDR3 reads TGTGCCAGCAGCTCCTTCTCGGCAGGAACTAATGAAAAACTGTTTTTT.

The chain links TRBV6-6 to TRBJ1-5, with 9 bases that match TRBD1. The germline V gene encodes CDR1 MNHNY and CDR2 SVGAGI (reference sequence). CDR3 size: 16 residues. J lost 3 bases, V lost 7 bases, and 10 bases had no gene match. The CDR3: CASTEATGGTNQPQHF. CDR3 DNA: TGTGCCAGCACCGAAGCTACAGGGGGCACCAATCAGCCCCAGCATTTT.

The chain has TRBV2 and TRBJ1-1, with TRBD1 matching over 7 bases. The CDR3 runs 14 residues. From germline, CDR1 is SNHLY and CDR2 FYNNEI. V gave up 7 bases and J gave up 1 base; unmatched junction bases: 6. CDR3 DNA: TGTGCCAGCATAGAGGGACAGTGGAACACTGAAGCTTTCTTT. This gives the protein CASIEGQWNTEAFF.

The CDR3 is CASSLDWGDGEKLFF. The DNA of the CDR3 is TGTGCCAGCAGCTTAGACTGGGGAGACGGTGAAAAACTGTTTTTT. J is TRBJ1-4 and V is TRBV7-8; D not certain. The ends were cut back, 1 base at V and 7 bases at J, with 13 bases in the middle. The CDR3 length is 15 residues. In germline, CDR1 is SGHVS, CDR2 FQNEAQ.

The CDR3 region has the DNA TGTGCCAGCAGCGGGGGACTTTATGGCTACACCTTC. Translating it yields CASSGGLYGYTF. V usage is TRBV9 and J usage is TRBJ1-2, with D possibly matching TRBD1 (5 bases). From germline, CDR1 is SGDLS and CDR2 YYNGEE. This CDR3 region has 12 residues. Trimming cost V 3 bases and J 5 bases, with 8 bases left between them.

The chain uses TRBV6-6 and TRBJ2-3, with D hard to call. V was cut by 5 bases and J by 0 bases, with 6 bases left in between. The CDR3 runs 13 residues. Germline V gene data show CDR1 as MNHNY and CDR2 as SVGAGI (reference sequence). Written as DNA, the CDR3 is TGTGCCAGCAGTCGTTTAAGCACAGATACGCAGTATTTT. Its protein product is CASSRLSTDTQYF.

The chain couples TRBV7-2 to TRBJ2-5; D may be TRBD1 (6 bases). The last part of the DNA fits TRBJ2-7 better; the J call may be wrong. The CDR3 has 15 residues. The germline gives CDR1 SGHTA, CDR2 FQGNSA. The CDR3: CASSLIGQGPAEQYF. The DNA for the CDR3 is TGTGCCAGCAGCTTAATTGGGCAGGGGCCCGCCGAGCAGTACTTC.

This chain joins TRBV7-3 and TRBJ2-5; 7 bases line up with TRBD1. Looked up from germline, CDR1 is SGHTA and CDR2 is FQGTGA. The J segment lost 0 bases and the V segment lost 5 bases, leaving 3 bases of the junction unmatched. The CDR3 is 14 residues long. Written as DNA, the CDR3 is TGTGCCAGCAGCCGGGACAGAAACCAAGAGACCCAGTACTTC. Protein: CASSRDRNQETQYF. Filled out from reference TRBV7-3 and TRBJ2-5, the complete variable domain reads GAGVSQTPSNKVTEKGKYVELRCDPISGHTALYWYRQSLGQGPEFLIYFQGTGAADDSGLPNDRFFAVRPEGSVSTLKIQRTERGDSAVYLCASSRDRNQETQYFGPGTRLLVL.

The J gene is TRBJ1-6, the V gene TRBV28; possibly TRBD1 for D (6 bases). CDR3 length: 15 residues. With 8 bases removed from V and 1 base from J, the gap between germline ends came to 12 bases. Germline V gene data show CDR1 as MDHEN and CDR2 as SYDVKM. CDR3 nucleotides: TGTGCCAGCGGGGAGGGGGGTTCCTATAATTCACCCCTCCACTTT. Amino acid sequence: CASGEGGSYNSPLHF.

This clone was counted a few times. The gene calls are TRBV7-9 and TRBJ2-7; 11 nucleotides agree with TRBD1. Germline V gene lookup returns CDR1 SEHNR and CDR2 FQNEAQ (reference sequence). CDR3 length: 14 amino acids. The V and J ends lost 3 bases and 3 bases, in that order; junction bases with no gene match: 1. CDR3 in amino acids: CASSFGTGGYEQYF. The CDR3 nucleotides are TGTGCCAGCAGCTTTGGGACAGGGGGCTACGAGCAGTACTTC. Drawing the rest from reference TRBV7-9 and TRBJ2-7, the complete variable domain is DTGVSQNPRHKITKRGQNVTFRCDPISEHNRLYWYRQTLGQGPEFLTYFQNEAQLEKSRLLSDRFSAERPKGSFSTLEIQRTEQGDSAMYLCASSFGTGGYEQYFGPGTRLTVT.

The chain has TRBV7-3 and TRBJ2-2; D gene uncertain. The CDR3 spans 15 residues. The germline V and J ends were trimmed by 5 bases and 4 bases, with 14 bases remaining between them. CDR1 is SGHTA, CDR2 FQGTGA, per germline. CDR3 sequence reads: CASSNGLGGTGELFF. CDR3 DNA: TGTGCCAGCAGCAACGGTCTAGGCGGCACCGGGGAGCTGTTTTTT.

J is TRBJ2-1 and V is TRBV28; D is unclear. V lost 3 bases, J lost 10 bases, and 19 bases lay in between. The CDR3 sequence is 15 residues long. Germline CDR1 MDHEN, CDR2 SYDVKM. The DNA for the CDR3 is TGTGCCAGCAGTTTGATCAAGCCGGCGGATCCCGAGCAGTTCTTC. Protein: CASSLIKPADPEQFF.

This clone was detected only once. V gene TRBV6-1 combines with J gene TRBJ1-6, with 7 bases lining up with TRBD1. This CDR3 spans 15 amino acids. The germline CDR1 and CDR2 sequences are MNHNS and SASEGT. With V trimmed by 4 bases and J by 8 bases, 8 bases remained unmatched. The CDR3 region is CASSGLDRDDSPLHF. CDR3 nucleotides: TGTGCCAGCAGTGGACTCGACAGGGACGATTCACCCCTCCACTTT.

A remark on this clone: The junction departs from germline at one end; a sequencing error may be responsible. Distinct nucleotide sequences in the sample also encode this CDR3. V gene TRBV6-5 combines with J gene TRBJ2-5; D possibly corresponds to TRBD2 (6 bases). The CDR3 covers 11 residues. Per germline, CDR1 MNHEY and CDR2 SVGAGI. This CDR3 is CASTDGGTQYF. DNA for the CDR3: TGTGCTAGCACCGACGGGGGGACCCAGTACTTC.

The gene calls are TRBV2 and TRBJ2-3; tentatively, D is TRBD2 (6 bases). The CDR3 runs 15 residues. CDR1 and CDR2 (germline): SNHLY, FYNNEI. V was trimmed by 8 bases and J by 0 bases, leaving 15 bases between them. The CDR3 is CASGVGTSSTDTQYF. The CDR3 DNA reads TGTGCCAGCGGGGTAGGGACTTCTAGCACAGATACGCAGTATTTT.

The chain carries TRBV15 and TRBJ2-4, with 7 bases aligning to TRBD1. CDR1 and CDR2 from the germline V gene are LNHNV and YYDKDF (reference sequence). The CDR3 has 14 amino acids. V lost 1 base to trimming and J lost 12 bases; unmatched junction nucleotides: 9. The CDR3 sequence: CATSRGPLGDSQYF. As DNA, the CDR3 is TGTGCCACCAGCAGAGGTCCTCTTGGGGACAGTCAGTACTTC.

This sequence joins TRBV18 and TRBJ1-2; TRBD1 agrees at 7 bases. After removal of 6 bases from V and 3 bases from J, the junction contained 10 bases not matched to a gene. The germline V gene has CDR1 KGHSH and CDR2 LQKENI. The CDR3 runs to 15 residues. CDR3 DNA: TGTGCCAGCTCTCGGAGAGGGGGCGCAGACTATGGCTACACCTTC. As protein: CASSRRGGADYGYTF.

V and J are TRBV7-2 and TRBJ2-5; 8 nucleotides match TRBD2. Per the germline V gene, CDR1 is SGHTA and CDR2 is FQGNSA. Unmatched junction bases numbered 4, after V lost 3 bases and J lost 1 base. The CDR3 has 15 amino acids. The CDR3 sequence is CASSFRGGFQETQYF. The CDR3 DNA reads TGTGCCAGCAGCTTCCGGGGGGGCTTCCAAGAGACCCAGTACTTC.

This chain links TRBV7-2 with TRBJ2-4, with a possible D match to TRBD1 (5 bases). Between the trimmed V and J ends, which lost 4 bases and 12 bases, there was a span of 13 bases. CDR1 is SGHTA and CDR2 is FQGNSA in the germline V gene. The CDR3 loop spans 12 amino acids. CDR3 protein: CASSSDSSSQYF. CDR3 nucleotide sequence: TGTGCCAGCAGCTCAGACAGTAGCAGTCAGTACTTC.

The DNA for the CDR3 is TGTGCCAGCAGGTCTAAGGCACAGGGATTCTCCTATGGCTACACCTTC. It yields the protein CASRSKAQGFSYGYTF. The chain has TRBV7-9 and TRBJ1-2; D may be TRBD1 (6 bases). Per germline, CDR1 SEHNR and CDR2 FQNEAQ (reference sequence). The CDR3 covers 16 residues. Between the trimmed V and J ends, which lost 6 bases and 4 bases, there was a span of 21 bases.

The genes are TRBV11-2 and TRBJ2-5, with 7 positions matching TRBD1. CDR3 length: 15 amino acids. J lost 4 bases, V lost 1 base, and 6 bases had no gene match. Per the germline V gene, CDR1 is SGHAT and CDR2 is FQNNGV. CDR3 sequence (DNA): TGTGCCAGCAGCTTAGCACGACAGGGCCCAGAGACCCAGTACTTC. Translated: CASSLARQGPETQYF.

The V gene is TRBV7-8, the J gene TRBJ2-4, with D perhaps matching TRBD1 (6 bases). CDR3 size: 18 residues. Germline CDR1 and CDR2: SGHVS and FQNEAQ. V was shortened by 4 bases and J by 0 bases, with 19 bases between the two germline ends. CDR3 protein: CASSYRDTFLLAKNIQYF. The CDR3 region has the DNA TGTGCCAGCAGCTACCGGGACACATTTCTATTAGCCAAAAACATTCAGTACTTC.

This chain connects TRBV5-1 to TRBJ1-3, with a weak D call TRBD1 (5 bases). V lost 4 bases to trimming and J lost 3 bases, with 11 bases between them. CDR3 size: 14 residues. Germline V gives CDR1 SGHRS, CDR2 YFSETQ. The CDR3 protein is CASSPPGGGNTIYF. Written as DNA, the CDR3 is TGCGCCAGCAGCCCCCCCGGGGGTGGAAACACCATATATTTT.